This T cell receptor (beta chain) derives from a study of blood T cell repertoires in COVID-19. Assignments of participants to cohorts depended upon their own reported clinical history. A COVID-19 case had been met by exposed participants during the 2 weeks before study entry. The table came from immunoSEQ multiplex PCR; TCRdb's copy has only in-frame clones and leaves some out. This table has roughly 220,000 clones, about 90% appearing once. V was cut by 1 base and J by 2 bases, with 12 bases left in between. This CDR3 is 16 amino acids long. Germline V gene lookup returns CDR1 MGHDK and CDR2 SYGVNS.

J is TRBJ1-5 and V is TRBV25-1; D gene unclear. The source material was PBMCs or T cells enriched from blood (not recorded which). The receptor comes from a man in his thirties or forties who had been exposed to COVID-19. DNA of the CDR3: TGTGCCAGCAGTGAATCCGACACCTTCGGCAATCAGCCCCAGCATTTT. Translating it yields CASSESDTFGNQPQHF.